A single sample is the source of the 25 T cell receptor beta chains below, sequenced in a study of blood T cell repertoires in COVID-19. Repertoires were generated with immunoSEQ multiplex PCR, while TCRdb's copy carries only in-frame clones and drops some. The data show about 210,000 clones, almost 85% seen once. Sequencing was performed on peripheral blood. Receptor source: a woman aged 40 to 50 with acute or convalescent COVID-19.

Comments on this clone: This same CDR3 is encoded by further DNA sequences in the sample. The chain has TRBV12-3 or TRBV12-4 and TRBJ2-1, with no clear D. CDR3 length: 11 residues. Between the trimmed V and J ends, which lost 5 bases and 4 bases, there was a span of 3 bases. CDR3 sequence reads: CASSLYNEQFF. For the CDR3, the DNA is TGTGCCAGCAGTCTTTACAATGAGCAGTTCTTC.

The chain carries TRBV24-1 and TRBJ2-2, with a tentative D call TRBD1 (5 bases). Germline assignment: CDR1 KGHDR and CDR2 SFDVKD. V lost 5 bases and J lost 0, with 9 bases in between. This CDR3 region has 15 residues. CDR3 nucleotides: TGTGCCACCAGTGGGACAACAGCGAACACCGGGGAGCTGTTTTTT. It specifies CATSGTTANTGELFF.

The rearrangement uses TRBV2 and TRBJ1-2; TRBD1 aligns across 7 bases. The ends lost 5 bases at V and 8 bases at J; junction bases unmatched: 20. Germline V gene data show CDR1 as SNHLY and CDR2 as FYNNEI. This CDR3 is built from 17 residues. The CDR3 sequence is CASSLDRPRSLFWGYTF. In DNA, the CDR3 is TGTGCCAGCAGTTTGGACAGGCCTAGGTCCTTATTTTGGGGCTACACCTTC.

The chain combines TRBV3-1 (or the pseudogene TRBV3-2) with TRBJ2-7, with 8 bases aligning to TRBD1. There are 16 residues in the CDR3. Germline CDR1 is LGHDT and CDR2 is YNNKEL (reference sequence). V lost 3 bases, J lost 0 bases, and 7 bases stayed unmatched. DNA for the CDR3: TGTGCCAGCAGCCAGGAAGGACAGGGCATCTCCTACGAGCAGTACTTC. This sequence encodes CASSQEGQGISYEQYF.

For the CDR3, the DNA is TGTGCCAGTAGTCCGGGAGGGAGTACCGGGGAGCTGTTTTTT. It yields the protein CASSPGGSTGELFF. The chain recombines TRBV19 with TRBJ2-2; 8 bases fit TRBD2. V trimming: 5 bases; J trimming: 5 bases; junction bases outside the gene matches: 4. In germline, CDR1 is LNHDA, CDR2 SQIVND (reference sequence). The CDR3 is made up of 14 amino acids.

The chain links TRBV30 to TRBJ1-1, with TRBD1 identical over 8 bases. The germline gives CDR1 GTSNPN, CDR2 SVGIG (reference sequence). The CDR3 sequence is 13 residues long. The J segment lost 7 bases and the V segment lost 0 bases, leaving 4 bases of the junction unmatched. The CDR3: CAWSVLTGVEAFF. Written as DNA, the CDR3 is TGTGCCTGGAGTGTGCTGACAGGGGTTGAAGCTTTCTTT.

This clone has only one observation. The chain employs TRBV4-3 and TRBJ2-5; 7 positions agree with TRBD2. The germline V gene has CDR1 LGHNA and CDR2 YSLEER. The CDR3 spans 15 residues. V dropped 0 bases and J dropped 5; count of bases not matched to a gene: 6. CDR3 residues: CASSQDRGEGETQYF. The DNA of the CDR3 is TGCGCCAGCAGCCAAGACAGAGGGGAGGGGGAGACCCAGTACTTC.

The chain employs TRBV11-2 and TRBJ1-2; maybe TRBD1 (6 bases). The CDR3 is 16 amino acids. Per germline, CDR1 SGHAT and CDR2 FQNNGV. The V end was cut by 5 bases, the J end by 5 bases, with 21 bases between. The CDR3 DNA is TGTGCCAGCAGCCCGCCTGGGCCCGGGACAAGTTATGGCTACACCTTC. Translating gives CASSPPGPGTSYGYTF. Supplemented by reference TRBV11-2 and TRBJ1-2, the full variable domain reads EAGVAQSPRYKIIEKRQSVAFWCNPISGHATLYWYQQILGQGPKLLIQFQNNGVVDDSQLPKDRFSAERLKGVDSTLKIQPAKLEDSAVYLCASSPPGPGTSYGYTFGSGTRLTVV.

This clone appeared a few times. The chain couples TRBV3-1 (or the pseudogene TRBV3-2) to TRBJ1-2; D remains ambiguous. The CDR3 runs to 15 residues. Trimming left V 4 bases short and J 1 base short, with 13 bases between. Germline values: CDR1 LGHDT, CDR2 YNNKEL (reference sequence). CDR3 sequence: CASSLSSQSNYGYTF. CDR3 DNA sequence: TGTGCCAGCAGCCTAAGTTCACAGAGTAACTATGGCTACACCTTC.

The J gene is TRBJ1-1, the V gene TRBV15; no firm D call. Germline lookup yields CDR1 LNHNV and CDR2 YYDKDF (reference sequence). This CDR3 contains 14 residues. The germline V and J ends were trimmed by 4 bases and 4 bases, with 13 bases remaining between them. As DNA, the CDR3 is TGTGCCACCAGCACATGGAGGAGGGCCACTGAAGCTTTCTTT. As protein: CATSTWRRATEAFF.

The chain couples TRBV5-1 to TRBJ2-2; possibly TRBD2 for D (6 bases). Trimming cost V 1 base and J 1 base, with 14 bases left between them. This CDR3 comprises 17 residues. Looked up from germline, CDR1 is SGHRS and CDR2 is YFSETQ. CDR3 sequence: CASSLRPGLKNTGELFF. CDR3 sequence (DNA): TGCGCCAGCAGCTTGCGTCCGGGACTTAAGAACACCGGGGAGCTGTTTTTT.

CDR3 loop: CASSDRTGSSYEQYF. CDR3 bases: TGTGCCAGCAGCGATCGGACAGGGAGCTCCTACGAGCAGTACTTC. The J gene is TRBJ2-7, the V gene TRBV9; 8 positions agree with TRBD1. V lost 3 bases to trimming and J lost 0 bases; unmatched junction nucleotides: 5. The germline V gene encodes CDR1 SGDLS and CDR2 YYNGEE. The CDR3 has 15 residues.

The V and J genes are TRBV9 and TRBJ1-2; D gene uncertain. The CDR3 contains 13 residues. Germline V gives CDR1 SGDLS, CDR2 YYNGEE. V was cut by 2 bases and J by 0 bases, with 5 bases left in between. CDR3 in amino acids: CASSVSANYGYTF. Here the CDR3 DNA reads TGTGCCAGCAGCGTGTCAGCTAACTATGGCTACACCTTC.

The chain recombines TRBV27 with TRBJ2-7; no clear D gene. Trimming removed 5 bases from V and 0 bases from J, with 14 bases in between. Germline loops: CDR1 MNHEY, CDR2 SMNVEV (reference sequence). The CDR3 has 15 residues. CDR3 in amino acids: CASSPLGPSSYEQYF. The CDR3 nucleotides are TGTGCCAGCAGTCCCCTTGGGCCGAGCTCCTACGAGCAGTACTTC.

The chain combines TRBV5-1 with TRBJ2-3; 10 nucleotides align to TRBD2. The length of the CDR3 is 14 residues. The germline V gene encodes CDR1 SGHRS and CDR2 YFSETQ. Losses at the gene ends were 6 bases for V and 4 bases for J; bases not matched to a gene: 5. The CDR3 loop reads CASNPLAGSDTQYF. The CDR3 DNA reads as TGCGCCAGCAACCCACTAGCGGGGTCAGATACGCAGTATTTT. The variable domain in full, with the rest retrieved from reference TRBV5-1 and TRBJ2-3, is KAGVTQTPRYLIKTRGQQVTLSCSPISGHRSVSWYQQTPGQGLQFLFEYFSETQRNKGNFPGRFSGRQFSNSRSEMNVSTLELGDSALYLCASNPLAGSDTQYFGPGTRLTVL.

The CDR3: CASSNGQGDQPQHF. For the CDR3, the DNA is TGTGCCAGCAGCAACGGACAGGGGGATCAGCCCCAGCATTTT. The V gene is TRBV7-2, the J gene TRBJ1-5; 10 positions agree with TRBD1. The ends lost 5 bases at V and 5 bases at J; junction bases unmatched: 3. The CDR3 has 14 residues. Germline-derived CDR1 and CDR2 are SGHTA and FQGNSA.

The chain has TRBV7-8 and TRBJ2-4; D gene uncertain. Trimming shortened V by 1 base and J by 0 bases, and 13 bases separated the two germline ends. Germline values: CDR1 SGHVS, CDR2 FQNEAQ. The CDR3 length is 17 residues. CDR3 in amino acids: CASSLGAMDLAKNIQYF. Written as DNA, the CDR3 is TGTGCCAGCAGCTTAGGGGCCATGGATCTAGCCAAAAACATTCAGTACTTC.

The rearrangement joins TRBV27 to TRBJ1-2, with 8 bases fitting TRBD1. Trimming cost V 6 bases and J 1 base; bases outside gene matches: 7. The V gene's germline CDR1 is MNHEY and CDR2 SMNVEV (reference sequence). The CDR3 sequence is 15 residues long. CDR3: CASRGDRSYNYGYTF. The CDR3 DNA follows: TGTGCCAGCAGGGGGGACAGGAGCTATAACTATGGCTACACCTTC.

The CDR3 DNA sequence: TGTGCCAGCAGTTACCCTGAGATGTTCCAAGAGACCCAGTACTTC. Translated: CASSYPEMFQETQYF. The chain has TRBV6-6 and TRBJ2-5; D not certain. V shed 2 bases and J shed 1 base, with 11 bases lying between them. The CDR3 is 15 amino acids. Germline V gives CDR1 MNHNY, CDR2 SVGAGI (reference sequence).

This rearrangement joins TRBV10-1 to TRBJ1-1; TRBD1 aligns across 7 bases. The germline gives CDR1 WNHNN, CDR2 SYGVQD (reference sequence). J lost 3 bases, V lost 3 bases, and 10 bases had no gene match. The CDR3 totals 16 residues. CDR3 in DNA: TGCGCCAGCAGTGATGGCAGGGGGTCTTGGGACACTGAAGCTTTCTTT. This codes for CASSDGRGSWDTEAFF.

The table lists this clone with a count of one. This chain connects TRBV5-1 to TRBJ1-1; tentative D call: TRBD1 (6 bases). CDR3 length: 15 residues. The ends were cut back, 4 bases at V and 1 base at J, with 14 bases in the middle. Germline CDR1 is SGHRS and CDR2 is YFSETQ. CDR3 sequence reads: CASSGPGRGNTEAFF. CDR3 DNA sequence: TGCGCCAGCAGCGGCCCAGGCAGGGGGAACACTGAAGCTTTCTTT. Using reference TRBV5-1 and TRBJ1-1 for the parts outside the CDR3, the full variable domain is KAGVTQTPRYLIKTRGQQVTLSCSPISGHRSVSWYQQTPGQGLQFLFEYFSETQRNKGNFPGRFSGRQFSNSRSEMNVSTLELGDSALYLCASSGPGRGNTEAFFGQGTRLTVV.

The chain is built from TRBV27 and TRBJ1-2; 7 nucleotides line up with TRBD1. Germline CDR1 reads MNHEY; CDR2 reads SMNVEV (reference sequence). V trimming: 5 bases; J trimming: 6 bases; junction bases outside the gene matches: 9. The CDR3 covers 14 residues. In nucleotides, the CDR3 is TGTGCCAGCAGTCCTTTGGACAGGAGCAATGGCTACACCTTC. This codes for CASSPLDRSNGYTF.

The CDR3 DNA reads as TGCGCCAGCAGCCAAGTGACTAGCGGGGGGTCCGTCCACGAGCAGTACTTC. It yields the protein CASSQVTSGGSVHEQYF. The J gene is TRBJ2-7, the V gene TRBV4-1; TRBD2 aligns across 13 bases. The CDR3 has 17 amino acids. Germline loops: CDR1 MGHRA, CDR2 YSYEKL. Trimming at V came to 1 base and at J to 5 bases, leaving 8 bases not matched to a gene.

In this sample, this clone turned up once. The CDR3 loop reads CASSQGLGNTEAFF. CDR3 sequence (DNA): TGTGCCAGCAGCCAAGGTCTAGGGAACACTGAAGCTTTCTTT. The chain uses TRBV3-1 (or the pseudogene TRBV3-2) and TRBJ1-1, with D uncertain. The CDR3 runs to 14 residues. Germline loops: CDR1 LGHDT, CDR2 YNNKEL (reference sequence). Trimming cost V 1 base and J 1 base, with 7 bases left between them.

V gene TRBV29-1 combines with J gene TRBJ1-2; no firm D call. The CDR3 covers 13 residues. From germline, CDR1 is SQVTM and CDR2 ANQGSEA. Trimming pared 3 bases from V and 6 bases from J, leaving 14 bases between. Here the CDR3 DNA reads TGCAGCGTTGAGAGACGAGGGATCGATGGCTACACCTTC. It specifies CSVERRGIDGYTF.